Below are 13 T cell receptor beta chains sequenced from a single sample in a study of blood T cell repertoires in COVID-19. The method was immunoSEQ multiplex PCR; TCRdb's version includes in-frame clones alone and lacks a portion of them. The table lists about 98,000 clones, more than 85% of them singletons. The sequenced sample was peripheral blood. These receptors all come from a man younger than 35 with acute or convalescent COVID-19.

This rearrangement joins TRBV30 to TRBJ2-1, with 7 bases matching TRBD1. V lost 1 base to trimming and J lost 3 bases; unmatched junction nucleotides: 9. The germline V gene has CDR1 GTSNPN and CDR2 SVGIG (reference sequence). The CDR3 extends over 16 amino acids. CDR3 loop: CAWSGIGAGGYNEQFF. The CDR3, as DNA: TGTGCCTGGAGTGGGATAGGGGCAGGGGGCTACAATGAGCAGTTCTTC.

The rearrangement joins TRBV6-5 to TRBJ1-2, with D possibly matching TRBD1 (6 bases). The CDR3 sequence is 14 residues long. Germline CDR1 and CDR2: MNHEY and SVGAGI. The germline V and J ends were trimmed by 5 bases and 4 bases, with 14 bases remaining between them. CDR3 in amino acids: CASSTGGRIYGYTF. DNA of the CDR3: TGTGCCAGCAGTACGGGGGGGCGAATCTATGGCTACACCTTC.

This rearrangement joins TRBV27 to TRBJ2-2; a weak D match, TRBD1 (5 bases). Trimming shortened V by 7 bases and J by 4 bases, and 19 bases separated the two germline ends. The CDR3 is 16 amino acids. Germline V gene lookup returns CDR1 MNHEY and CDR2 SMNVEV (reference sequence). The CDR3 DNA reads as TGTGCCAGCAAAAAACAACAGGTCACGGGCACCGGGGAGCTGTTTTTT. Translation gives CASKKQQVTGTGELFF.

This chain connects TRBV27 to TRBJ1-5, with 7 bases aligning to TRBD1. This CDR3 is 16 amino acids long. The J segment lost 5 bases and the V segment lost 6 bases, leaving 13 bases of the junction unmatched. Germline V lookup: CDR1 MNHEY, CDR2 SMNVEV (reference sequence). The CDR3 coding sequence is TGTGCCAGCAGATCGCGTAAAGGGCAGGGGGATCAGCCCCAGCATTTT. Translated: CASRSRKGQGDQPQHF.

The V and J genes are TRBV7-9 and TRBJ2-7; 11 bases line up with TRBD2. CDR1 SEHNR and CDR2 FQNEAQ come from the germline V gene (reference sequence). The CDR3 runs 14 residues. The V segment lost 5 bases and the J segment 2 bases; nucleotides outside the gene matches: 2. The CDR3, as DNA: TGTGCCAGCAGCACTAGCGGGGGTACCTACGAGCAGTACTTC. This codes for CASSTSGGTYEQYF.

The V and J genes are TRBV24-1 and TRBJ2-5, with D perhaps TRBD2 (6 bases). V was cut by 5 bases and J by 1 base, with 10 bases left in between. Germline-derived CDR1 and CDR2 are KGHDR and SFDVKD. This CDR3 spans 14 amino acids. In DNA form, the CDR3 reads TGTGCCACCAGTGGGGCGGGAACCCAAGAGACCCAGTACTTC. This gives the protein CATSGAGTQETQYF.

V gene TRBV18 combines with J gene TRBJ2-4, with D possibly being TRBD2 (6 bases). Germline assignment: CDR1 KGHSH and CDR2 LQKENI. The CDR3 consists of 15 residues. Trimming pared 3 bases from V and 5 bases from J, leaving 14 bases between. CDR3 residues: CASSPQFPGENIQYF. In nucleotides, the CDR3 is TGTGCCAGCTCACCCCAATTCCCGGGGGAAAACATTCAGTACTTC.

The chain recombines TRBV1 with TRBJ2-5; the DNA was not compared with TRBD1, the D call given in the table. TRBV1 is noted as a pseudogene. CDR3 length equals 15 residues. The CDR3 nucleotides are TGCACCAGCAGTCATTATAGGGGGCCGAGGGAGACCCAGTACTTC. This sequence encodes CTSSHYRGPRETQYF.

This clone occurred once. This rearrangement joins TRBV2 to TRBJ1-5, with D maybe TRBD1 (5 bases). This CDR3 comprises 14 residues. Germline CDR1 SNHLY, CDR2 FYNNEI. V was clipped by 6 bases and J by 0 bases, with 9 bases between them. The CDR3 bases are TGTGCCAGCAGGGGGACTTATAGCAATCAGCCCCAGCATTTT. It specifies CASRGTYSNQPQHF.

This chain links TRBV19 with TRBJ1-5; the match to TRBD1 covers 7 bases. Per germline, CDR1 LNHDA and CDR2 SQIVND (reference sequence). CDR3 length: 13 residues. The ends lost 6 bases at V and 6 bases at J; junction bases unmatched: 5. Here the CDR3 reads CASRPTGTQPQHF. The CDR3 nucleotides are TGTGCCAGTAGACCGACAGGGACTCAGCCCCAGCATTTT.

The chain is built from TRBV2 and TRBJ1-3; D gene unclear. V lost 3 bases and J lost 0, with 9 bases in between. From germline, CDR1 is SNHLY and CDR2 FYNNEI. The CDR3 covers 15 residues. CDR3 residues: CASSDEATSGNTIYF. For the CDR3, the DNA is TGTGCCAGCAGTGATGAGGCAACCTCTGGAAACACCATATATTTT.

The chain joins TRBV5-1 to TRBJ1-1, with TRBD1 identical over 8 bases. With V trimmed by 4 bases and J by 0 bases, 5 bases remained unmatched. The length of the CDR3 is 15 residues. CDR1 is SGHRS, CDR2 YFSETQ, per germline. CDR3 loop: CASSGDRSMNTEAFF. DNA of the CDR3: TGCGCCAGCAGCGGGGACAGGTCTATGAACACTGAAGCTTTCTTT.

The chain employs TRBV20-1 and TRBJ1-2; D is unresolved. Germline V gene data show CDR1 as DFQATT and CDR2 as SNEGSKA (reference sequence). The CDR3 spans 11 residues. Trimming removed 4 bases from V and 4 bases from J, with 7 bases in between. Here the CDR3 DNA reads TGCAGTGCTAAAACTTTCTATGGCTACACCTTC. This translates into CSAKTFYGYTF.